The T cell receptor beta chain described here comes from a study of OX40 agonist ivuxolimab in advanced cancers. Study overall: Among those enrolled, mean age was about 60 years (range about 23 to 85) and 75% to 85% were male. Points from the study as a whole: Clonal expansion among partial responders at 0.1-3.0 mg/kg ranked near the lowest.

Germline V CDR1 and CDR2: GTSNPN, SVGIG (reference sequence). This CDR3 has 11 residues. Patients with autoimmune history or systemic immunosuppression were excluded. On this clone itself: Its cognate antigen is unknown.

Method: immunoSEQ multiplex PCR; TCRdb's copy keeps in-frame clones and lacks some. Of roughly 76,000 clones in the sample, around nine tenths were seen once. The TCR comes from an adult with an advanced solid tumor such as melanoma, head and neck, liver or kidney cancer. The sample was CD4+ or CD8+ T cells sorted from blood, taken in a trial of the OX40 agonist ivuxolimab. The chain employs TRBV30 and TRBJ2-7, with a possible D match to TRBD2 (6 bases). The CDR3 loop is CVGGSSYEQYF. CDR3 DNA sequence: TGTGTTGGGGGGAGCTCCTACGAGCAGTACTTC. Using reference TRBV30 and TRBJ2-7 for the parts outside the CDR3, the full variable domain is SQTIHQWPATLVQPVGSPLSLECTVEGTSNPNLYWYRQAAGRGLQLLFYSVGIGQISSEVPQNLSASRPQDRQFILSSKKLLLSDSGFYLCVGGSSYEQYFGPGTRLTVT.